This record concerns one TCR beta chain sequence. Sequencing was performed with immunoSEQ multiplex PCR; in TCRdb, only in-frame clones are kept and a portion is missing. The table lists tens of thousands of clones, approximately 89% of them singletons. The source of the sample is a study of control samples from healthy donors and cancer patients. This CDR3 region has 13 residues. CDR1 is MNHNS, CDR2 SASEGT, per germline. V lost 0 bases and J 7 bases, leaving 7 bases between the germline ends. The source of this sequence is a man in his fifties in good health. Sequencing used blood. The genes are TRBV6-1 and TRBJ1-3, with no clear D. CDR3 sequence reads: CASSEAEHNTIYF. Written as DNA, the CDR3 is TGTGCCAGCAGTGAAGCCGAACACAACACCATATATTTT.